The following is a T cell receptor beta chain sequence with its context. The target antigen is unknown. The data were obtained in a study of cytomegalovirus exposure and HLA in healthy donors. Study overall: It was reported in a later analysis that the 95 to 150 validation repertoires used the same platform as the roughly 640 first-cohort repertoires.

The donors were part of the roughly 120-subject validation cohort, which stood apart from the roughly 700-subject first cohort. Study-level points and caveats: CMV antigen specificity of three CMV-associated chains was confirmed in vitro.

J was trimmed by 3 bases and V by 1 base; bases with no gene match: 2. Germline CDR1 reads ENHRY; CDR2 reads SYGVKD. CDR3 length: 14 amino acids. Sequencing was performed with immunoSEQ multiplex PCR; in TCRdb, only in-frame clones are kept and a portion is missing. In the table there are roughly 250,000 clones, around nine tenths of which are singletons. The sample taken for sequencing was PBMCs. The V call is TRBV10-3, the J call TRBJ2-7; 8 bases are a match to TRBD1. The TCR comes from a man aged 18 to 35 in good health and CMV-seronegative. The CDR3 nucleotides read TGTGCCATCAGTGAGTTAGACAGGGGCTACGAGCAGTACTTC. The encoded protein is CAISELDRGYEQYF.